The 19 T cell receptor beta chains below all came from one sample that was sequenced in a study. Assay: immunoSEQ multiplex PCR; the TCRdb copy retains only in-frame clones and omits some. The sample lists 40,000 to 55,000 clones, roughly 93% occurring once. The sequenced material came from PBMCs. The origin of the receptors is a man in his forties with rheumatoid arthritis.

The chain employs TRBV4-1 and TRBJ2-7; the D call may be TRBD1 or TRBD2 (5 bases each). The V and J ends lost 6 bases and 3 bases respectively, with 12 bases between them. This CDR3 is built from 13 residues. Looked up from germline, CDR1 is MGHRA and CDR2 is YSYEKL. CDR3 protein: CASSPGANYEQYF. In nucleotides, the CDR3 is TGCGCCAGCAGTCCCGGGGCGAACTACGAGCAGTACTTC.

The gene calls are TRBV28 and TRBJ2-1; D unclear. Germline V CDR1 and CDR2: MDHEN, SYDVKM. Trimming removed 10 bases from V and 10 bases from J, with 14 bases in between. There are 11 residues in the CDR3. DNA of the CDR3: TGTGCCACCAGGCTCGCTCGCGAGCAGTTCTTC. Protein product: CATRLAREQFF.

The V gene is TRBV24-1, the J gene TRBJ1-5; D is undetermined. Germline lookup yields CDR1 KGHDR and CDR2 SFDVKD. The V end lost 0 bases, the J end lost 3 bases, and 5 bases lay between the germline ends. The CDR3 runs to 14 residues. CDR3 bases: TGTGCCACCAGTGATTTGGCCACCAATCAGCCCCAGCATTTT. Translating gives CATSDLATNQPQHF.

The chain is built from TRBV9 and TRBJ2-7, with D perhaps TRBD2 (6 bases). Trimming cost V 2 bases and J 0 bases, with 15 bases left between them. The CDR3 extends over 16 amino acids. The germline V gene has CDR1 SGDLS and CDR2 YYNGEE. The DNA for the CDR3 is TGTGCCAGCAGCGTCGGGGCTAGCGTCAGCTCCTACGAGCAGTACTTC. Amino acid sequence: CASSVGASVSSYEQYF.

This rearrangement joins TRBV14 to TRBJ1-6; D perhaps matches TRBD1 (5 bases). The CDR3 is 13 residues long. The ends were cut back, 6 bases at V and 12 bases at J, with 15 bases in the middle. The germline gives CDR1 SGHDN, CDR2 FVKESK. CDR3 DNA: TGTGCCAGCAGTCTAGCGGGACTTGGACCCCTCCACTTT. Its protein is CASSLAGLGPLHF.

The V gene is TRBV9, the J gene TRBJ1-5; the match to TRBD1 covers 11 bases. The junction had 6 bases not matched to a gene; V was cut back by 3 bases and J by 16 bases. Per germline, CDR1 SGDLS and CDR2 YYNGEE. CDR3 length equals 12 residues. CDR3 DNA sequence: TGTGCCAGCAGCGGGGGACAGGGGGTTCTCCATTTT. It is translated as CASSGGQGVLHF.

The chain combines TRBV5-1 with TRBJ1-6; perhaps TRBD1 as D (5 bases). The germline CDR1 and CDR2 sequences are SGHRS and YFSETQ. Trimming removed 0 bases at V and 0 bases at J, with 10 bases between. The CDR3 is made up of 17 amino acids. The CDR3 coding sequence is TGCGCCAGCAGCTTGGACAGGCCAAGCTCCTATAATTCACCCCTCCACTTT. Encoded protein: CASSLDRPSSYNSPLHF.

This clone has only one observation. The CDR3 sequence is CAWSPTQGVASEQYF. In DNA, the CDR3 is TGTGCCTGGAGTCCTACACAGGGGGTGGCCTCCGAGCAGTACTTC. The genes are TRBV30 and TRBJ2-7, with 8 bases aligning to TRBD1. Germline loops: CDR1 GTSNPN, CDR2 SVGIG (reference sequence). J gave up 6 bases and V 2 bases, and 12 bases lay outside the gene matches. The CDR3 has 15 amino acids.

The J gene is TRBJ2-7, the V gene TRBV24-1, with 12 bases aligning to TRBD2. The CDR3 has 15 amino acids. CDR1 and CDR2 (germline): KGHDR, SFDVKD. Trimming removed 4 bases from V and 6 bases from J; junction bases left unmatched: 6. CDR3 DNA: TGTGCCACCAGTGACCCGACTAGCGGGAGCTTCGAGCAGTACTTC. Its translation: CATSDPTSGSFEQYF.

This chain links TRBV7-6 with TRBJ2-2, with D perhaps matching TRBD1 (5 bases). The CDR3 has 15 amino acids. Germline lookup yields CDR1 SGHVS and CDR2 FNYEAQ. Trimming took 1 base from V and 3 from J, leaving 9 bases between them. CDR3 amino acids: CASSLVGVDTGELFF. CDR3 DNA sequence: TGTGCCAGCAGCTTAGTAGGGGTGGACACCGGGGAGCTGTTTTTT.

The chain combines TRBV7-2 with TRBJ2-3, with TRBD1 matching 9 bases. The length of the CDR3 is 16 residues. The trim removed 4 bases at V and 5 bases at J, leaving 10 bases unmatched. CDR1 is SGHTA and CDR2 is FQGNSA in the germline V gene. CDR3 in amino acids: CASSWGQGQGVDTQYF. The DNA of the CDR3 is TGTGCCAGCAGCTGGGGACAGGGCCAGGGGGTAGATACGCAGTATTTT. The variable domain in full, completed from reference TRBV7-2 and TRBJ2-3, reads GAGVSQSPSNKVTEKGKDVELRCDPISGHTALYWYRQSLGQGLEFLIYFQGNSAPDKSGLPSDRFSAERTGGSVSTLTIQRTQQEDSAVYLCASSWGQGQGVDTQYFGPGTRLTVL.

The chain links TRBV7-2 to TRBJ2-5; D is unclear. The germline CDR1 and CDR2 sequences are SGHTA and FQGNSA. The V gene lost 6 bases and the J gene lost 1 base, with 9 bases spanning the gap. The CDR3 loop spans 13 amino acids. CDR3 sequence: CASSQFTQETQYF. CDR3 nucleotides: TGTGCCAGCAGTCAGTTTACCCAAGAGACCCAGTACTTC.

The chain links TRBV27 to TRBJ2-3; D is perhaps TRBD1 (6 bases). The CDR3 has 12 residues. The ends were cut back, 5 bases at V and 14 bases at J, with 17 bases in the middle. The germline CDR1 and CDR2 sequences are MNHEY and SMNVEV (reference sequence). DNA for the CDR3: TGTGCCAGCAGTCCACCGGGACACCAGTTGTATTTT. Translation: CASSPPGHQLYF.

This clone showed up just once. V is TRBV7-9 and J is TRBJ2-5; D gene ambiguous. CDR3 length: 14 residues. V lost 1 base and J lost 0, with 6 bases in between. Germline V gene sequence: CDR1 SEHNR, CDR2 FQNEAQ (reference sequence). CDR3 coding DNA: TGTGCCAGCAGCTTAGAACGGAACCAAGAGACCCAGTACTTC. It codes for CASSLERNQETQYF.

The V call is TRBV7-2, the J call TRBJ2-1, with TRBD2 identical over 8 bases. The V gene end was trimmed by 4 bases and the J gene end by 9 bases; junction bases not matched to a gene: 14. The CDR3 sequence is 16 residues long. Germline V gene data show CDR1 as SGHTA and CDR2 as FQGNSA. The CDR3 nucleotides read TGTGCCAGCAGCTCAAAGCCGGGACTAGTATTAGGTGAGCAGTTCTTC. This encodes CASSSKPGLVLGEQFF.

A remark on this clone: A junction end diverges from the germline sequence, so it may reflect a read error. The chain couples TRBV11-3 to TRBJ2-2, with a possible D match to TRBD1 (6 bases). The CDR3 runs to 15 residues. CDR1 SGHNT and CDR2 YENEEA come from the germline V gene. CDR3 loop: CASSLEGTSTGELFF. The CDR3 DNA is TGTGCCAGCAGCCTAGAAGGGACAAGCACCGGGGAGCTGTTTTTT.

This clone showed up just a few times. The chain links TRBV10-1 to TRBJ2-7; a possible D gene is TRBD2 (5 bases). CDR1 and CDR2 from the germline V gene are WNHNN and SYGVQD (reference sequence). The CDR3 contains 11 residues. Trimming pared 3 bases from V and 7 bases from J, leaving 7 bases between. The CDR3 reads CASSDGDEQYF. The CDR3 bases are TGCGCCAGCAGTGACGGGGATGAGCAGTACTTC.

V gene TRBV7-9 combines with J gene TRBJ2-1, with a tentative D call TRBD2 (6 bases). The CDR3 totals 14 residues. Trimming stripped 4 bases from V and 6 bases from J, with 13 bases between. Germline-derived CDR1 and CDR2 are SEHNR and FQNEAQ (reference sequence). The CDR3 nucleotides are TGTGCCAGCAGCTCAGCGTCCGGGGGCAATGAGCAGTTCTTC. Protein: CASSSASGGNEQFF.

This clone came up once. V usage is TRBV19 and J usage is TRBJ1-6, with 7 bases that match TRBD1. Germline V gene lookup returns CDR1 LNHDA and CDR2 SQIVND (reference sequence). The CDR3 runs 16 residues. Trimming took 4 bases from V and 3 from J; bases not matched to a gene: 6. For the CDR3, the DNA is TGTGCCAGTAGTACGACGGGACAGAACTATAATTCACCCCTCCACTTT. This gives the protein CASSTTGQNYNSPLHF.